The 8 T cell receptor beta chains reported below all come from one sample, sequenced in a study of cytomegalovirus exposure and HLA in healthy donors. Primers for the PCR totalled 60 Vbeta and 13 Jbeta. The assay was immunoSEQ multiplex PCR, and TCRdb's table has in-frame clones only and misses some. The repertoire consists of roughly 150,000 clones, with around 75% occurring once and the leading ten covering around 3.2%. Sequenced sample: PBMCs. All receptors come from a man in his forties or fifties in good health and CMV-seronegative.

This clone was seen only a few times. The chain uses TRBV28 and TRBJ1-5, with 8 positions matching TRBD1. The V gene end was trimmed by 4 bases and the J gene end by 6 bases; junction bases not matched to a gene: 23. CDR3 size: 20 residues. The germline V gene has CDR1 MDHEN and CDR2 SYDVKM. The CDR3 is CASSSLQSKPGQVRGQPQHF. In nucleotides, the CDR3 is TGTGCCAGCAGTTCCCTACAAAGTAAACCGGGACAGGTGCGAGGTCAGCCCCAGCATTTT.

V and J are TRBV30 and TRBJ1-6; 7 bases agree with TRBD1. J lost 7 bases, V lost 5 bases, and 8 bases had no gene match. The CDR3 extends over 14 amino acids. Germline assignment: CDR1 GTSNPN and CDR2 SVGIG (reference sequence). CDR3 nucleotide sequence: TGTGCCTGGGGAGGGACAGTCCGGAATTCACCCCTCCACTTT. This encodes CAWGGTVRNSPLHF. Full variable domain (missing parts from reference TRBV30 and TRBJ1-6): SQTIHQWPATLVQPVGSPLSLECTVEGTSNPNLYWYRQAAGRGLQLLFYSVGIGQISSEVPQNLSASRPQDRQFILSSKKLLLSDSGFYLCAWGGTVRNSPLHFGNGTRLTVT.

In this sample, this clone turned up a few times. The CDR3: CSIWSPGSSYEQYF. Here the CDR3 DNA reads TGCAGCATTTGGAGTCCTGGAAGCTCCTACGAGCAGTACTTC. V is TRBV29-1 and J is TRBJ2-7; D ambiguous. The germline V gene encodes CDR1 SQVTM and CDR2 ANQGSEA. The CDR3 totals 14 residues. Trimming took off 8 bases at V and 0 bases at J, with 17 bases between the two ends.

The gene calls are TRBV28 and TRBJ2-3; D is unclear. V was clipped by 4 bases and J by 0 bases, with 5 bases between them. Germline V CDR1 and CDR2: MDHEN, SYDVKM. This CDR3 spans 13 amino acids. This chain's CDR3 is CASSSVSTDTQYF. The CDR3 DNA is TGTGCCAGCAGTTCAGTCAGCACAGATACGCAGTATTTT.

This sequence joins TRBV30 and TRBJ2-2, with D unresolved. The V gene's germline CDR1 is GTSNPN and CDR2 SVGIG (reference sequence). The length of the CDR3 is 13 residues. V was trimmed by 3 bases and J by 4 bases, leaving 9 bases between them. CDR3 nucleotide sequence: TGTGCCTGGAGACCCTATACCACCGGGGAGCTGTTTTTT. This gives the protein CAWRPYTTGELFF.

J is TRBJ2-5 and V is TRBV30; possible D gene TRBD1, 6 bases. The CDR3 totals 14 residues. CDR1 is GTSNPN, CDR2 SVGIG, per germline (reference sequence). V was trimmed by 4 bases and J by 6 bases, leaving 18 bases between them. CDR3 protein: CAWTGRQGSKTQYF. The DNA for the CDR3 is TGTGCCTGGACAGGGCGCCAGGGGAGTAAGACCCAGTACTTC.

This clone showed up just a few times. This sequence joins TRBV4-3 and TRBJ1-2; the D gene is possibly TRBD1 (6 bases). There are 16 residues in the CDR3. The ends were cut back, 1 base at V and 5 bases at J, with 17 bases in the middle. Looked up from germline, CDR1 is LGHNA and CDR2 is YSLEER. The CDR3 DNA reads TGCGCCAGCAGCCAAGTGGACGGGGGGGCCCCTTATGGCTACACCTTC. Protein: CASSQVDGGAPYGYTF.

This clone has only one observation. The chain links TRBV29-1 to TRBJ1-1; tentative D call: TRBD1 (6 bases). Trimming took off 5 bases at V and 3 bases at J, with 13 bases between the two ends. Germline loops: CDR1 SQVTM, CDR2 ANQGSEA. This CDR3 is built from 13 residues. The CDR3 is CSVLGQMDTEAFF. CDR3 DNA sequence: TGCAGCGTTCTCGGACAGATGGACACTGAAGCTTTCTTT.